The rows below give T cell receptor beta chains drawn from one sample of a study of T cells after yellow fever vaccination. TCRdb re-analysed the 5' RACE reads in MiXCR, keeping a single row per CDR3 protein. The top ten clones hold less than 20% of a sample with some 350,000 distinct CDR3 sequences, around a tenth of them seen once. This specimen consisted of PBMCs, obtained on the day of the first yellow fever vaccination. The receptors shown here come from a man between 18 and 35 years old who received the YFV17D yellow fever vaccine. The CDR3 runs from the conserved cysteine through the conserved F or W. The order of the fields is J gene, V gene, clone size, D gene, CDR3 DNA, CDR3 protein. D genes are given only for firm matches. Part of the rows lack a size; the others show once, few, many or a class for expanded clones.

>TRBJ2-3|TRBV24-1|-|-
TGTGCCACCAGTGACCCGGCGGGAACAGATACGCAGTATTTT
CATSDPAGTDTQYF
>TRBJ1-4|TRBV15|few|-
TGTGCCACCAGGGGTCCTCCGATGGAAAAACTGTTTTTT
CATRGPPMEKLFF
>TRBJ1-1|TRBV6-1|few|-
TGTGCCAGCAGTGTTGTGGATTACACTGAAGCTTTCTTT
CASSVVDYTEAFF
>TRBJ2-4|TRBV6-2/TRBV6-3|few|-
TGTGCCAGCAGTTACTCGGCAGGGAGGCAGGCCAAAAACATTCAGTACTTC
CASSYSAGRQAKNIQYF
>TRBJ2-1|TRBV5-4|many|TRBD2
TGTGCCAGCAGACCGGGACTAGTCGGAGACAATGAGCAGTTCTTC
CASRPGLVGDNEQFF
>TRBJ2-3|TRBV28|-|-
TGTGCCAGCAGTGCATACCCAGATACGCAGTATTTT
CASSAYPDTQYF
>TRBJ2-1|TRBV7-9|many|-
TGTGCCAGCAGCCCGACGGCGGGACCCTACAATGAGCAGTTCTTC
CASSPTAGPYNEQFF
>TRBJ2-1|TRBV5-5|few|-
TGTGCCAGCAGCCCCTATGGGAATGAGCAGTTCTTC
CASSPYGNEQFF
>TRBJ2-6|TRBV9|few|TRBD1
TGTGCCAGCAGAGATACAGGGGGCGCTGGGGCCAACGTCCTGACTTTC
CASRDTGGAGANVLTF
>TRBJ2-2|TRBV7-2|few|-
TGTGCCAGCAGCTCTTGGCACGATGGGGAGCTGTTTTTT
CASSSWHDGELFF
>TRBJ2-7|TRBV6-5|-|-
TGTGCCAGCTCCCGGGGACTCGGAGAGCAGTACTTC
CASSRGLGEQYF
>TRBJ1-1|TRBV11-2|few|TRBD1
TGTGCCAGCAGCCGTACCGGGACAGATGAAGCTTTCTTT
CASSRTGTDEAFF
>TRBJ2-5|TRBV7-9|few|-
TGTGCCAGCAGCTTCTGGGGCCTAGCTCAAGAGACCCAGTACTTC
CASSFWGLAQETQYF
>TRBJ1-2|TRBV21-1|-|-
TGTGCCAGCAGCCTAGGACTGTTTAACTATGGCTACACCTTC
CASSLGLFNYGYTF
>TRBJ1-2|TRBV7-8|-|-
TGTGCCAGCAGCTCTACATCAGGGTTCGGCTACACCTTC
CASSSTSGFGYTF
>TRBJ1-5|TRBV12-3/TRBV12-4|few|-
TGTGCCAGCACTGCGAATGGTCAGCCCCAGCATTTT
CASTANGQPQHF
>TRBJ1-6|TRBV11-2|many|-
TGTGCCAGCAGCTTATGGCCGACCTCAGGGGATTCACCCCTCCACTTT
CASSLWPTSGDSPLHF
>TRBJ2-5|TRBV6-1|few|-
TGTGCCAGCACCCCCCCCCGGGGCACAGAGACCCAGTACTTC
CASTPPRGTETQYF
>TRBJ2-5|TRBV4-2|-|TRBD2
TGTGCCAGCAGCCAAGATTCCGGCGGGGGGGCCGGAGAGACCCAGTACTTC
CASSQDSGGGAGETQYF
>TRBJ1-2|TRBV4-3|few|-
TGCGCCAGCAGCCAAGATTTTAAGTCGGCAGGTGAGGGCTACACCTTC
CASSQDFKSAGEGYTF
>TRBJ1-4|TRBV7-9|few|TRBD1
TGTGCCAGCAGCGCGACAGGGATTTGGGAAAAACTGTTTTTT
CASSATGIWEKLFF
>TRBJ2-4|TRBV12-3/TRBV12-4|few|TRBD2
TGTGCCAGCAGTTTGAGGTGGGGACCTAGCGGGGGGCCCGATATAGCCAAAAACATTCAGTACTTC
CASSLRWGPSGGPDIAKNIQYF
>TRBJ2-1|TRBV7-8|few|-
TGTGCCAGCAAAGGGGGGAGCCAGGTCGATGAGCAGTTCTTC
CASKGGSQVDEQFF
>TRBJ1-2|TRBV5-4|-|-
TGTGCCAGCAGCTTTGCAGACGAGTATGGCTACACCTTC
CASSFADEYGYTF
>TRBJ2-5|TRBV4-2|few|TRBD2
TGTGCCAGCAGCCAGGGGGTTAGCGGGGGGACCCAAGAGACCCAGTACTTC
CASSQGVSGGTQETQYF
>TRBJ2-6|TRBV3-1|-|-
TGTGCCAGCAGCCCGTCGTTGGCCAACGTCCTGACTTTC
CASSPSLANVLTF
>TRBJ2-3|TRBV5-1|-|-
TGCGCCAGCAGCAGTCACTCCGGAGATACGCAGTATTTT
CASSSHSGDTQYF
>TRBJ2-2|TRBV9|-|-
TGTGCCAGCAGCCCCCAGATTAGGGCAAACACCGGGGAGCTGTTTTTT
CASSPQIRANTGELFF
>TRBJ2-4|TRBV4-3|-|TRBD1
TGCGCCAGCAGCCACATATACAGGGGCGCCAAAAACATTCAGTACTTC
CASSHIYRGAKNIQYF
>TRBJ1-1|TRBV4-1|few|-
TGCGCCAGCAGCCTGCGATTCGGGACGGGGAACACTGAAGCTTTCTTT
CASSLRFGTGNTEAFF
>TRBJ2-7|TRBV3-1|once|-
TGTGCCAGCAGCCAAAGACGGACCACCTACGAGCAGTACTTC
CASSQRRTTYEQYF
>TRBJ1-2|TRBV7-2|-|-
TGTGCCAGCAGCTTAGCGACTCAGGGAAACTATGGCTACACCTTC
CASSLATQGNYGYTF
>TRBJ1-1|TRBV7-2|-|-
TGTGCCAGCAGCTTATGGCTTCGAGGGGAAGCTTTCTTT
CASSLWLRGEAFF
>TRBJ2-3|TRBV6-2/TRBV6-3|few|-
TGTGCCAGCAGACCTACCGGGCCCCGGCGAGATACGCAGTATTTT
CASRPTGPRRDTQYF
>TRBJ1-3|TRBV6-5|few|-
TGTGCCAGCAGTTACGGACACACGGCCTCTGGAAACACCATATATTTT
CASSYGHTASGNTIYF
>TRBJ1-5|TRBV12-3/TRBV12-4|few|-
TGTGCCAGCAGTTCGGGACTCAGGGGTAGCAATCAGCCCCAGCATTTT
CASSSGLRGSNQPQHF
>TRBJ1-2|TRBV14|few|TRBD1
TGTGCCAGCAGCCAAGACTTCGGGACAGTCTATGGCTACACCTTC
CASSQDFGTVYGYTF
>TRBJ2-4|TRBV4-3|once|TRBD1
TGCGCCAGCAGCCTCTGGGGACAGGGGTCGAAGAACATTCAGTACTTC
CASSLWGQGSKNIQYF
>TRBJ2-3|TRBV12-3/TRBV12-4|few|-
TGTGCCAGCAGTTTACAGCGACCGTTGGGGGGCCTTGAGTATTTT
CASSLQRPLGGLEYF
>TRBJ1-6|TRBV7-8|-|TRBD1
TGTGCCAGCAGCATCAGACAGGGTAATTCACCCCTCCACTTT
CASSIRQGNSPLHF
>TRBJ2-1|TRBV29-1|-|-
TGCAGCGTTTCAGGGACTTACTCCTACAATGAGCAGTTCTTC
CSVSGTYSYNEQFF
>TRBJ2-5|TRBV4-1|-|-
TGCGCCAGCAGCTTAAGGCCTCAGCCCGAAGAGACCCAGTACTTC
CASSLRPQPEETQYF
>TRBJ1-5|TRBV19|-|-
TGTGCCAGTAGTACGATCGGGTATAGCAATCAGCCCCAGCATTTT
CASSTIGYSNQPQHF
>TRBJ1-6|TRBV20-1|few|TRBD1
TGCAGTGCTAGGGACAGGGGATCACCCCTCCACTTT
CSARDRGSPLHF
>TRBJ1-1|TRBV11-2|few|TRBD1
TGTGCCAGCAGCTTAGATGAGGGACAGGGATTAGCTTTCTTT
CASSLDEGQGLAFF
>TRBJ2-1|TRBV5-1|-|TRBD2
TGCGCCAGCAGCCAAGGTAGCGGGGGGGCCACGGATGAGCAGTTCTTC
CASSQGSGGATDEQFF